Listed below are T cell receptor beta chains from one sample, sequenced in a study of blood T cell repertoires in COVID-19. Data came from immunoSEQ multiplex PCR; TCRdb stores just in-frame clones and leaves some out. The sample yields about 150,000 clones, 70% to 90% seen once. Sequenced material: peripheral blood. The receptors shown here come from an elderly woman with COVID-19, enrolled during active disease. CDR3s include the opening cysteine and the closing phenylalanine or tryptophan. D genes are given only for firm matches. Size is stated for part of the rows, as once, few or many counts, or as a class when the clone is expanded.

V: TRBV2; J: TRBJ1-2; size: NA; D: TRBD1; CDR3: CASSIGTGGSYGYTF; DNA: TGTGCCAGCAGTATCGGGACAGGGGGCAGCTATGGCTACACCTTC
V: TRBV7-2; J: TRBJ1-4; size: NA; D: TRBD1; CDR3: CASSRGRGAYEKLFF; DNA: TGTGCCAGCAGCAGGGGCAGGGGGGCATATGAAAAACTGTTTTTT
V: TRBV3-1/TRBV3-2; J: TRBJ2-1; size: NA; D: NA; CDR3: CASSSLAVSSYNEQFF; DNA: TGTGCCAGCAGCTCCTTAGCGGTAAGCTCCTACAATGAGCAGTTCTTC
V: TRBV5-5; J: TRBJ2-2; size: NA; D: NA; CDR3: CASSLVGGTTTGELFF; DNA: TGTGCCAGCAGCTTGGTAGGCGGGACGACCACCGGGGAGCTGTTTTTT
V: TRBV6-6; J: TRBJ1-1; size: NA; D: NA; CDR3: CASSYSWTDNTEAFF; DNA: TGTGCCAGCAGTTACTCATGGACAGACAACACTGAAGCTTTCTTT
V: TRBV5-5; J: TRBJ1-2; size: NA; D: TRBD1; CDR3: CASSLAGQGAGGYTF; DNA: TGTGCCAGCAGCTTGGCTGGACAGGGGGCGGGGGGCTACACCTTC
V: TRBV12-5; J: TRBJ1-1; size: NA; D: NA; CDR3: CASGFWQGAFF; DNA: TGTGCTAGTGGTTTTTGGCAGGGGGCTTTCTTT
V: TRBV6-5; J: TRBJ1-1; size: NA; D: NA; CDR3: CASNHRVDNTEAFF; DNA: TGTGCCAGCAACCACCGGGTAGATAACACTGAAGCTTTCTTT
V: TRBV28; J: TRBJ1-3; size: NA; D: TRBD1; CDR3: CASIWSGTAGNTIYF; DNA: TGTGCCAGCATATGGTCCGGGACAGCCGGAAACACCATATATTTT
V: TRBV25-1; J: TRBJ1-6; size: NA; D: TRBD1; CDR3: CASRRDSDNSPLHF; DNA: TGTGCCAGCAGAAGGGACAGTGATAATTCACCCCTCCACTTT
V: TRBV20-1; J: TRBJ1-5; size: NA; D: TRBD1; CDR3: CSASWDRVSQPQHF; DNA: TGCAGTGCTAGTTGGGACAGGGTATCTCAGCCCCAGCATTTT
V: TRBV7-3; J: TRBJ2-2; size: once; D: TRBD2; CDR3: CASSLRTGTSGKGAGELFF; DNA: TGTGCCAGCAGCTTACGGACAGGGACTAGCGGGAAGGGAGCCGGGGAGCTGTTTTTT
V: TRBV5-8; J: TRBJ2-5; size: NA; D: NA; CDR3: CASSVGETQYF; DNA: TGTGCCAGCAGCGTCGGAGAGACCCAGTACTTC
V: TRBV14; J: TRBJ2-4; size: NA; D: NA; CDR3: CASSQVQGTKNIQYF; DNA: TGTGCCAGCAGCCAAGTACAGGGAACCAAAAACATTCAGTACTTC
V: TRBV4-1; J: TRBJ2-1; size: few; D: NA; CDR3: CASSRLVTGSSYSEQFF; DNA: TGCGCCAGCAGCCGGCTAGTCACGGGGAGCTCCTACAGTGAGCAGTTCTTC
V: TRBV2; J: TRBJ1-1; size: NA; D: NA; CDR3: CASSGEANTEAFF; DNA: TGTGCCAGCAGTGGTGAAGCAAACACTGAAGCTTTCTTT
V: TRBV5-1; J: TRBJ2-5; size: once; D: TRBD2; CDR3: CASSPGAAGRQETQYF; DNA: TGCGCCAGCAGCCCGGGCGCAGCGGGAAGACAAGAGACCCAGTACTTC
V: TRBV6-6; J: TRBJ1-1; size: NA; D: NA; CDR3: CASTRSQASNTEAFF; DNA: TGTGCCAGCACCAGATCACAGGCTTCGAACACTGAAGCTTTCTTT
V: TRBV5-1; J: TRBJ2-2; size: NA; D: NA; CDR3: CASTHSSNTGELFF; DNA: TGCGCCAGCACGCACAGCTCGAACACCGGGGAGCTGTTTTTT
V: TRBV4-1; J: TRBJ1-1; size: NA; D: TRBD1; CDR3: CASRGTGVTEAFF; DNA: TGCGCCAGCAGAGGGACAGGGGTGACTGAAGCTTTCTTT
V: TRBV6-5; J: TRBJ1-2; size: NA; D: NA; CDR3: CASKFDGQASYGYTF; DNA: TGTGCCAGCAAATTCGATGGGCAGGCGTCTTATGGCTACACCTTC
V: TRBV18; J: TRBJ1-1; size: once; D: TRBD1; CDR3: CASSPAGTGRNFF; DNA: TGTGCCAGCTCACCGGCAGGGACAGGGCGGAATTTCTTT
V: TRBV5-1; J: TRBJ2-1; size: NA; D: NA; CDR3: CASSLGWAGNEQFF; DNA: TGCGCCAGCAGCCTTGGGTGGGCCGGCAATGAGCAGTTCTTC
V: TRBV19; J: TRBJ2-2; size: NA; D: NA; CDR3: CASSLLRVSSGELFF; DNA: TGTGCCAGTAGTCTCCTCCGGGTCAGTTCCGGGGAGCTGTTTTTT
V: TRBV6-1; J: TRBJ1-1; size: few; D: TRBD1; CDR3: CASSEPPGQGRNTEAFF; DNA: TGTGCCAGCAGTGAACCACCCGGACAGGGTAGGAACACTGAAGCTTTCTTT
V: TRBV7-2; J: TRBJ2-7; size: few; D: NA; CDR3: CASSTNVGTEQYF; DNA: TGTGCCAGCAGCACTAACGTGGGGACAGAGCAGTACTTC
V: TRBV28; J: TRBJ1-5; size: NA; D: NA; CDR3: CASSKTASNQPQHF; DNA: TGTGCCAGCAGTAAGACAGCTAGCAATCAGCCCCAGCATTTT
V: TRBV29-1; J: TRBJ2-1; size: NA; D: NA; CDR3: CSAYKQAGAEQFF; DNA: TGCAGCGCCTACAAGCAAGCAGGGGCTGAGCAGTTCTTC
V: TRBV7-9; J: TRBJ1-3; size: NA; D: TRBD1; CDR3: CASSLRGGGNTIYF; DNA: TGTGCCAGCAGCTTAAGAGGGGGCGGAAACACCATATATTTT
V: TRBV24-1; J: TRBJ2-5; size: NA; D: NA; CDR3: CATKMEPKYMETQYF; DNA: TGTGCCACCAAGATGGAGCCAAAATACATGGAGACCCAGTACTTC
V: TRBV19; J: TRBJ1-2; size: NA; D: TRBD1; CDR3: CASSPGQGNYGYTF; DNA: TGTGCCAGTAGTCCGGGACAGGGCAACTATGGCTACACCTTC
V: TRBV10-3; J: TRBJ2-1; size: few; D: NA; CDR3: CAISRDIATPNPNEQFF; DNA: TGTGCCATCAGTAGAGATATAGCGACTCCCAACCCCAATGAGCAGTTCTTC
V: TRBV5-6; J: TRBJ2-3; size: NA; D: TRBD1; CDR3: CASSRQGTDTQYF; DNA: TGTGCCAGCAGCCGACAGGGGACAGATACGCAGTATTTT
V: TRBV19; J: TRBJ2-3; size: NA; D: TRBD1; CDR3: CASSMVTGGTDTQYF; DNA: TGTGCCAGTAGTATGGTGACAGGGGGGACAGATACGCAGTATTTT
V: TRBV11-2; J: TRBJ1-6; size: once; D: NA; CDR3: CASSFRGGYNSPLHF; DNA: TGTGCCAGCAGCTTTCGAGGGGGATATAATTCACCCCTCCACTTT
V: TRBV28; J: TRBJ2-5; size: NA; D: NA; CDR3: CASSIWGGQETQYF; DNA: TGTGCCAGCAGTATCTGGGGCGGTCAAGAGACCCAGTACTTC
V: TRBV2; J: TRBJ1-2; size: NA; D: NA; CDR3: CASSGTDGYTF; DNA: TGTGCCAGCAGTGGCACAGATGGCTACACCTTC
V: TRBV12-3/TRBV12-4; J: TRBJ1-1; size: NA; D: NA; CDR3: CASSWGRGGEAFF; DNA: TGTGCCAGCAGCTGGGGGAGGGGCGGTGAAGCTTTCTTT
V: TRBV6-5; J: TRBJ2-5; size: NA; D: NA; CDR3: CASRDFQETQYF; DNA: TGTGCCAGCAGGGACTTCCAAGAGACCCAGTACTTC
V: TRBV3-1/TRBV3-2; J: TRBJ2-2; size: NA; D: NA; CDR3: CASSQDDTGELFF; DNA: TGTGCCAGCAGCCAAGACGACACCGGGGAGCTGTTTTTT
V: TRBV6-4; J: TRBJ1-6; size: NA; D: TRBD1; CDR3: CASSPRQGNSPLHF; DNA: TGTGCCAGCAGTCCCCGACAGGGTAATTCACCCCTCCACTTT